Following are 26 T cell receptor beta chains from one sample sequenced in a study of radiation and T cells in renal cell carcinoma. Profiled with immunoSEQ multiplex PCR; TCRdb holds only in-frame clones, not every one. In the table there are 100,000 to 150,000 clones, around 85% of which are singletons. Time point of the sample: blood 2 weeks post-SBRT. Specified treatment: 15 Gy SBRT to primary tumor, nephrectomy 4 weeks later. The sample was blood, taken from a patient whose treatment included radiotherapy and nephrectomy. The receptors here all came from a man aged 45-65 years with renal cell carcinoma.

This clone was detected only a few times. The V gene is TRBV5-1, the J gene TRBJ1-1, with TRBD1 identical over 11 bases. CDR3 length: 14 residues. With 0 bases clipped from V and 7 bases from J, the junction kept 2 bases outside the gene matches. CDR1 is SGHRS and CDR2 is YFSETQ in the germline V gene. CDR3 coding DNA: TGCGCCAGCAGCTTGGGGACAGGGGGCGATGAAGCTTTCTTT. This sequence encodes CASSLGTGGDEAFF.

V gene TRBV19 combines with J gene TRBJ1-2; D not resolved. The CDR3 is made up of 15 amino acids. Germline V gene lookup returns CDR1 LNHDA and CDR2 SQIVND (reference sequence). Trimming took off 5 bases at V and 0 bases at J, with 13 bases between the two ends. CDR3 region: CASSLSLDSNYGYTF. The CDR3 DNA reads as TGTGCCAGTAGTCTCTCATTGGACTCTAACTATGGCTACACCTTC.

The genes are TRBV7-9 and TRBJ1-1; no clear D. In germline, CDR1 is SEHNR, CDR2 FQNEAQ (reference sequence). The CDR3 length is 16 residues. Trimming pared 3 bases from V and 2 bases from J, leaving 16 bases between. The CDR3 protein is CASSLEGWEGNTEAFF. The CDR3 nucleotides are TGTGCCAGCAGCTTGGAGGGATGGGAGGGTAACACTGAAGCTTTCTTT.

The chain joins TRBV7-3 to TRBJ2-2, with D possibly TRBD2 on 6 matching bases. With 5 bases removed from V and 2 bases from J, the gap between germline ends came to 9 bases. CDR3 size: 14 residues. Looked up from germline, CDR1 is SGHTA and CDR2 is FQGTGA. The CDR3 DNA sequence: TGTGCCAGCAGCCCCGGACTAAACACCGGGGAGCTGTTTTTT. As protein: CASSPGLNTGELFF.

Here the CDR3 reads CASSSTGGAVVGYTF. The CDR3 region has the DNA TGTGCCAGCAGTTCAACAGGGGGCGCGGTTGTTGGCTACACCTTC. This rearrangement joins TRBV27 to TRBJ1-2; TRBD1 matches 9 bases. This CDR3 has 15 residues. CDR1 is MNHEY, CDR2 SMNVEV, per germline (reference sequence). Trimming cost V 4 bases and J 7 bases; bases outside gene matches: 10.

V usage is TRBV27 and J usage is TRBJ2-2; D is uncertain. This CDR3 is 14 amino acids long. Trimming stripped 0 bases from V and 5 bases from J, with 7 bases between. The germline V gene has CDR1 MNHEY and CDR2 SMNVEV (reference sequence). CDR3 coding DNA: TGTGCCAGCAGTTTATCGTGGGGAACCGGGGAGCTGTTTTTT. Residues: CASSLSWGTGELFF.

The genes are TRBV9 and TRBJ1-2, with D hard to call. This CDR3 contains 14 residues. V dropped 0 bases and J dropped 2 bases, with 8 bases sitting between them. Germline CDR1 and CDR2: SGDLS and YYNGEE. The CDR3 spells CASSVGLGNYGYTF. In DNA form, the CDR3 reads TGTGCCAGCAGCGTAGGGTTGGGGAACTATGGCTACACCTTC. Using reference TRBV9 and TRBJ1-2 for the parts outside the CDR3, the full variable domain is DSGVTQTPKHLITATGQRVTLRCSPRSGDLSVYWYQQSLDQGLQFLIQYYNGEERAKGNILERFSAQQFPDLHSELNLSSLELGDSALYFCASSVGLGNYGYTFGSGTRLTVV.

In DNA form, the CDR3 reads TGTGCCAGCAGTGAACCGGGACAGGGACACAATGAGCAGTTCTTC. Protein: CASSEPGQGHNEQFF. The chain is built from TRBV6-1 and TRBJ2-1; 9 positions agree with TRBD1. The V segment lost 2 bases and the J segment 5 bases; nucleotides outside the gene matches: 4. Germline CDR1 MNHNS, CDR2 SASEGT. The CDR3 sequence is 15 residues long.

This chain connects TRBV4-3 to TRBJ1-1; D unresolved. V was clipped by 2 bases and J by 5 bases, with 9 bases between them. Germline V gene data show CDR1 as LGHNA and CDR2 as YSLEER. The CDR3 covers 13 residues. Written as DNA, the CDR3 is TGCGCCAGCAGCCAACGCGCGCGGACTGAAGCTTTCTTT. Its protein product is CASSQRARTEAFF.

The CDR3 bases are TGTGCCAGCAGCCCAAGTCGGAGCACCGGGGAGCTGTTTTTT. This encodes CASSPSRSTGELFF. The V call is TRBV6-6, the J call TRBJ2-2; no reliable D call. The CDR3 runs to 14 residues. V lost 6 bases, J lost 4 bases, and 12 bases lay in between. Germline-derived CDR1 and CDR2 are MNHNY and SVGAGI (reference sequence).

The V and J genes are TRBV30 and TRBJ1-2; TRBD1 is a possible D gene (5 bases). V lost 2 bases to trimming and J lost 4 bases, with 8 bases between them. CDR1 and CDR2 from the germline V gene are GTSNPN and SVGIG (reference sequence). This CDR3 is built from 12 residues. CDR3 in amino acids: CAWSPDSYGYTF. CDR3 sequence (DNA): TGTGCCTGGAGTCCCGACAGCTATGGCTACACCTTC.

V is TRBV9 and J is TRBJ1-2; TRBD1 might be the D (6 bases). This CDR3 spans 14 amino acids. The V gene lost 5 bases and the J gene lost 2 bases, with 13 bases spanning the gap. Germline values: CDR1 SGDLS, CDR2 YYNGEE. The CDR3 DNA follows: TGTGCCAGCAGTGAACCGGGACACAACTATGGCTACACCTTC. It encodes CASSEPGHNYGYTF.

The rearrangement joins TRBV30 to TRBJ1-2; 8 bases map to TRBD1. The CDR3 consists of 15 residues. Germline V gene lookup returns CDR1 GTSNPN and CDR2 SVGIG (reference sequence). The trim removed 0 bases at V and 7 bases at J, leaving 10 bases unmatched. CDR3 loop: CAWSVLAGGRGGYTF. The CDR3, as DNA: TGTGCCTGGAGTGTACTGGCAGGGGGCAGAGGTGGCTACACCTTC.

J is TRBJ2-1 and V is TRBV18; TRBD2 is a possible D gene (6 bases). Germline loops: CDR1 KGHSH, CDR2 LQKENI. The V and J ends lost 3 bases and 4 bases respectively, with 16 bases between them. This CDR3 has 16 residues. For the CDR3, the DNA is TGTGCCAGCTCACCGCGGTCCTCTAGCGATTACAATGAGCAGTTCTTC. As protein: CASSPRSSSDYNEQFF. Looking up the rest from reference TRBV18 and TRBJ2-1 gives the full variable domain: NAGVMQNPRHLVRRRGQEARLRCSPMKGHSHVYWYRQLPEEGLKFMVYLQKENIIDESGMPKERFSAEFPKEGPSILRIQQVVRGDSAAYFCASSPRSSSDYNEQFFGPGTRLTVL.

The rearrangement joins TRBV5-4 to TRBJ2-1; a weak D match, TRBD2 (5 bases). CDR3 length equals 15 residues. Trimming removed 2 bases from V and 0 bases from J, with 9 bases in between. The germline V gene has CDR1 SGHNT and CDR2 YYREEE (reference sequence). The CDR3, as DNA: TGTGCCAGCAGCTTCTTCCGGGGCTCCTACAATGAGCAGTTCTTC. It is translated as CASSFFRGSYNEQFF.

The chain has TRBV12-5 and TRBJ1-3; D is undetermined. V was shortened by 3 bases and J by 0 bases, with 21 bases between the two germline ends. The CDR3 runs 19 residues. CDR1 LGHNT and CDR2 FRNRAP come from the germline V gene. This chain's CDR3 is CASGLILGSQELSGNTIYF. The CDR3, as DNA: TGTGCTAGTGGTTTAATTCTGGGGTCTCAAGAACTCTCTGGAAACACCATATATTTT.

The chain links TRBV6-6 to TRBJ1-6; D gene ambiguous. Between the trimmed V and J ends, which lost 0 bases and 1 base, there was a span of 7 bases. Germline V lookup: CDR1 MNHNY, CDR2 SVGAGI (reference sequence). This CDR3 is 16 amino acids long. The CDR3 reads CASSYSKPSYNSPLHF. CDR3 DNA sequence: TGTGCCAGCAGTTACTCGAAGCCATCCTATAATTCACCCCTCCACTTT.

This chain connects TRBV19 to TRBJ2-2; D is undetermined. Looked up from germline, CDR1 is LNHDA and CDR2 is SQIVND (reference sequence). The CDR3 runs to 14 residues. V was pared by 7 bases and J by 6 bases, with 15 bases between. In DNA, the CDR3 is TGTGCCAGTAAGGTTATAGCAGGCTCCGGGGAGCTGTTTTTT. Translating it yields CASKVIAGSGELFF.

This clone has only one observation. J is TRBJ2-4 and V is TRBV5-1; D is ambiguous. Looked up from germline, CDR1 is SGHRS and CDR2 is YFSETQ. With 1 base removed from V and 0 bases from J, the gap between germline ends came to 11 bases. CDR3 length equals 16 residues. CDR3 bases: TGCGCCAGCAGCTTGTTTGGTGGCGAAGCCAAAAACATTCAGTACTTC. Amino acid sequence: CASSLFGGEAKNIQYF. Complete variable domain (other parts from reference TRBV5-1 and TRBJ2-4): KAGVTQTPRYLIKTRGQQVTLSCSPISGHRSVSWYQQTPGQGLQFLFEYFSETQRNKGNFPGRFSGRQFSNSRSEMNVSTLELGDSALYLCASSLFGGEAKNIQYFGAGTRLSVL.

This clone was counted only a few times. The CDR3 coding sequence is TGCGCCAGCAGCTTTCTAGCGGGGGGCTCCTACGAGCAGTACTTC. It encodes CASSFLAGGSYEQYF. The rearrangement links TRBV5-1 to TRBJ2-7, with 11 bases that match TRBD2. After removal of 2 bases from V and 0 bases from J, the junction contained 1 base not matched to a gene. The CDR3 totals 15 residues. The germline V gene encodes CDR1 SGHRS and CDR2 YFSETQ.

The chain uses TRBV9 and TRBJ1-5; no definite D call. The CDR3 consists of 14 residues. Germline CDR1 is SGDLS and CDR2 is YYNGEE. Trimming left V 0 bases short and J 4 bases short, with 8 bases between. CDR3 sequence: CASSVGGGNQPQHF. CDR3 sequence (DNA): TGTGCCAGCAGCGTAGGGGGTGGAAATCAGCCCCAGCATTTT. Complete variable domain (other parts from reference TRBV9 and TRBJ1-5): DSGVTQTPKHLITATGQRVTLRCSPRSGDLSVYWYQQSLDQGLQFLIQYYNGEERAKGNILERFSAQQFPDLHSELNLSSLELGDSALYFCASSVGGGNQPQHFGDGTRLSIL.

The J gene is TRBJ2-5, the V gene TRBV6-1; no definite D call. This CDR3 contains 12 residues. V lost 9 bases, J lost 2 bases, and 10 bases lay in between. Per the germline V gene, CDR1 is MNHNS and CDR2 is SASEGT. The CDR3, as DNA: TGTGCCAGTCGACATGGTCAAGAGACCCAGTACTTC. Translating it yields CASRHGQETQYF.

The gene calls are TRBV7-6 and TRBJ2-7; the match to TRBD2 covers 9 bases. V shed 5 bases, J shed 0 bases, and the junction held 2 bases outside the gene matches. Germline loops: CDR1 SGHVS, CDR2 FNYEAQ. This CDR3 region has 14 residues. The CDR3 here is CASSPSGNSYEQYF. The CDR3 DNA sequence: TGTGCCAGCAGCCCTAGCGGGAACTCCTACGAGCAGTACTTC.

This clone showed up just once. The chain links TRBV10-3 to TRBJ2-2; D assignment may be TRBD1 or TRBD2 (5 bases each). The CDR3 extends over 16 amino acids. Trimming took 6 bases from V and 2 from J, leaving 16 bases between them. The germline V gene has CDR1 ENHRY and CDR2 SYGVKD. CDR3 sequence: CAISPGPQTNTGELFF. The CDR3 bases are TGTGCCATCAGCCCGGGACCGCAAACCAACACCGGGGAGCTGTTTTTT.

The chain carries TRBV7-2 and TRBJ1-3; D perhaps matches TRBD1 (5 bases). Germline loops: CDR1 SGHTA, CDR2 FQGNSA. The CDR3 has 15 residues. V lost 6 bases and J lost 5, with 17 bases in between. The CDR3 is CASRGTYGRRNTIYF. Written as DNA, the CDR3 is TGTGCCAGCAGGGGGACGTATGGGAGGCGAAACACCATATATTTT.

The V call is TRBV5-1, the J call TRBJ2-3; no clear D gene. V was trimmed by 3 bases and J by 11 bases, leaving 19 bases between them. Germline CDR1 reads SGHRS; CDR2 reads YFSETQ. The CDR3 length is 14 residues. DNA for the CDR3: TGCGCCAGCAGCTCCCGGGCCCGGCCCGATGGGCAGTATTTT. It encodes CASSSRARPDGQYF.